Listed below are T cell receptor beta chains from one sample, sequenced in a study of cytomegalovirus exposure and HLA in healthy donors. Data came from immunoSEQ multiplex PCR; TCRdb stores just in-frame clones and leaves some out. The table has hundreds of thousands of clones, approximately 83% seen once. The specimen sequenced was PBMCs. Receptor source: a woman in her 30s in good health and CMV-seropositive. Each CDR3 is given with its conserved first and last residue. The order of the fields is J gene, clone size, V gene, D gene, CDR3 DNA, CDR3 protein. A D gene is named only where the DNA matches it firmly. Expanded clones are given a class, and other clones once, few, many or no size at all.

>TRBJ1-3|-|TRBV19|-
TGTGCCAGTAGTCAGATACAGGTTAACTCTGGAAACACCATATATTTT
CASSQIQVNSGNTIYF
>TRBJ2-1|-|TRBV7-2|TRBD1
TGTGCCAGCAGCAAACGGACAGGCCCCTACAATGAGCAGTTCTTC
CASSKRTGPYNEQFF
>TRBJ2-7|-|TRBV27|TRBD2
TGTGCCAGCAGTCTCGGGACTAGCGGTCCCTACGAGCAGTACTTC
CASSLGTSGPYEQYF
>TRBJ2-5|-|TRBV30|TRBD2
TGTGCCTGGGGGGAAGGGACTAGCGGCCAAGAGACCCAGTACTTC
CAWGEGTSGQETQYF
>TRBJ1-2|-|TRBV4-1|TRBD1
TGCGCCAGCAGCCAACCTACAGGGGGCGTGTGGGGCTACACCTTC
CASSQPTGGVWGYTF
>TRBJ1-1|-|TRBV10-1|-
TGCGCCAGCAGTGAGGAGCGTCAGGGGATATCTGCCGTTAAAGCTTTCTTT
CASSEERQGISAVKAFF
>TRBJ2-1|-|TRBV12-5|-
TGTGCTAGTGGTTTGGACATTCCCAATGAGCAGTTCTTC
CASGLDIPNEQFF
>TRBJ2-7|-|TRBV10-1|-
TGCGCCAGCAGTGAGTCGGGGCCTTACGAGCAGTACTTC
CASSESGPYEQYF
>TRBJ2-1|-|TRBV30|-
TGTGCCTGGATGGGTCGGACAGATTGGAATGAGCAGTTCTTC
CAWMGRTDWNEQFF
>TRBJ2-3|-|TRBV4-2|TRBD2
TGTGCCAGCAGCTCGCAGCGGGACCGAAGCACAGATACGCAGTATTTT
CASSSQRDRSTDTQYF
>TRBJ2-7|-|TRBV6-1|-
TGTGCCAGCAGCGTTTTTGGGACATCAACCTACGAGCAGTACTTC
CASSVFGTSTYEQYF
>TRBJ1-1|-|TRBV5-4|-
TGTGCCAGCAGCCTTGGAGGAAAAGGGGAGGTGACTGAAGCTTTCTTT
CASSLGGKGEVTEAFF
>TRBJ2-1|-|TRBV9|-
TGTGCCAGCAGCGTAGACGGGAAAGTACACAATGAGCAGTTCTTC
CASSVDGKVHNEQFF
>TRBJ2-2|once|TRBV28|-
TGTGCCAGCAGGACCGGGACATTTAACACCGGGGAGCTGTTTTTT
CASRTGTFNTGELFF
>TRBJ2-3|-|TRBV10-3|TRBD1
TGTGCCATCAGTGCCGGGACAGGGGTAGCAGATACGCAGTATTTT
CAISAGTGVADTQYF
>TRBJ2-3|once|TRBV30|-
TGTGCCTGGAGTGCTGAGGAGGGAGCTCTTCCTACGCAGTATTTT
CAWSAEEGALPTQYF
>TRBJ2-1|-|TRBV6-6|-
TGTGCCAGCACGGTGGGGGGGCTTGGCGGTGAGCAGTTCTTC
CASTVGGLGGEQFF
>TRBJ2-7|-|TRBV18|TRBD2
TGTGCCAGCTCACCAGGGTCTAGCGGGGTGTTTGACGAGCAGTACTTC
CASSPGSSGVFDEQYF
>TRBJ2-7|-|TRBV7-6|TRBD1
TGTGCCAGCAGCTTAGCCACAGGGGGATCCTACGAGCAGTACTTC
CASSLATGGSYEQYF
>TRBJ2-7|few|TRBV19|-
TGTGCCAGTAGCATCGACATTGCCTACGAGCAGTACTTC
CASSIDIAYEQYF
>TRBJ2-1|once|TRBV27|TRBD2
TGTGCCAGCAGTTTGTATGGGTCAACTAGCGGGAGGCCCAATGAGCAGTTCTTC
CASSLYGSTSGRPNEQFF
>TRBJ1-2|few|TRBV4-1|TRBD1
TGCGCCAGCAGCCAGCCGGGACAGGTTAACTATGGCTACACCTTC
CASSQPGQVNYGYTF
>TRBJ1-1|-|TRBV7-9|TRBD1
TGTGCCAGCACCCGAGGGGGCTTTGACACTGAAGCTTTCTTT
CASTRGGFDTEAFF
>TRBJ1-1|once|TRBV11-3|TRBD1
TGTGCCAGCCGGGCAGGGGGCGTGTACACTGAAGCTTTCTTT
CASRAGGVYTEAFF
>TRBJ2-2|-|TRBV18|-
TGTGCCAGCTCACCATGGGCAGGGAACACCGGGGAGCTGTTTTTT
CASSPWAGNTGELFF
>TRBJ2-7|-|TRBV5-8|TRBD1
TGTGCCAGCAGCCTATCCGGGACAGCTTACGAGCAGTACTTC
CASSLSGTAYEQYF
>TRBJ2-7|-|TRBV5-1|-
TGCGCCAGCAGGGTAGCGGATCCCTCTTACGAGCAGTACTTC
CASRVADPSYEQYF
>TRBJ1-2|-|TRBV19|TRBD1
TGTGCCAGTAGTCCGCAAACCCAGGGGGCGCTAGGCTACACCTTC
CASSPQTQGALGYTF
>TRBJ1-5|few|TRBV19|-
TGTGCCAGTAGGGACAGCAACCAGCCCCAGCATTTT
CASRDSNQPQHF
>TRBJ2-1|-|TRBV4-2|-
TGTGCCAGCAGCCTCTCAGGGGTCAATGAGCAGTTCTTC
CASSLSGVNEQFF
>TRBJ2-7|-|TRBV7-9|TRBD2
TGTGCCAGCAGGCCAGCGGGAGGGCCCGCCTACGAGCAGTACTTC
CASRPAGGPAYEQYF
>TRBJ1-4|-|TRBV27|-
TGTGCCAGCAGTTCAACCGGCCTCAGGGGAGAAAAACTGTTTTTT
CASSSTGLRGEKLFF
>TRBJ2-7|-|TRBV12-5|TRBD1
TGTGCTAGTGGTTTGCCTCGGGGACAGACCTACGAGCAGTACTTC
CASGLPRGQTYEQYF
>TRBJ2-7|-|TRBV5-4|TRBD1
TGTGCCAGCAGCTGGGGACAGGGGTCATCTTACGAGCAGTACTTC
CASSWGQGSSYEQYF
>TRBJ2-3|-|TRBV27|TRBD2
TGTGCCAGCAGTTTATTAGCGGGAGGGCCGAAGACAGATACGCAGTATTTT
CASSLLAGGPKTDTQYF
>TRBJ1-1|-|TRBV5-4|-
TGTGCCAGCAGCTTGGCTTCAGGCATGAACACTGAAGCTTTCTTT
CASSLASGMNTEAFF
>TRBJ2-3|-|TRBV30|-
TGTGCCTGGAGTCCGCCCTTTATTGAGCGGTACACAGATACGCAGTATTTT
CAWSPPFIERYTDTQYF
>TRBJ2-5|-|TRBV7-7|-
TGTGCCAGCAGCCGGACAGTTATGTTAGAGACCCAGTACTTC
CASSRTVMLETQYF
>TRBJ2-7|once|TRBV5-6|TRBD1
TGTGCCAGCAGCTTCGGGACAGGGACGTACGAGCAGTACTTC
CASSFGTGTYEQYF
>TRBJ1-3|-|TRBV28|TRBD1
TGTGCCAGCACCATCAGGGGACAGATTCGAAACACCATATATTTT
CASTIRGQIRNTIYF
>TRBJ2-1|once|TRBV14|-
TGTGCCAGCAGCCAAGAGACAGGGAGGAATGAGCAGTTCTTC
CASSQETGRNEQFF
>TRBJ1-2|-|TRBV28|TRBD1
TGTGCCAGCAGCGCCCCTGCGGGCAGGGGGTATGGCTACACCTTC
CASSAPAGRGYGYTF
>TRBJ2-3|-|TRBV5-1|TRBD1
TGCGCCAGCAGCTTGGGACAGGGAGGCACAGATACGCAGTATTTT
CASSLGQGGTDTQYF
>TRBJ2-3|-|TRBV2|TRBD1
TGTGCCAGCCAAAGGACAGGGGGCTTCACAGATACGCAGTATTTT
CASQRTGGFTDTQYF
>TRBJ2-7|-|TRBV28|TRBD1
TGTGCCAGCAGTGAACAGACAGGGTACGAGCAGTACTTC
CASSEQTGYEQYF
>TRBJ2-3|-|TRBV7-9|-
TGTGCCAGCAGCTCGAGGACAGGCACAGATACGCAGTATTTT
CASSSRTGTDTQYF
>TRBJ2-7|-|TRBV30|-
TGTGCCTGGAGTGAGTTTCTAGCTTACTACGAGCAGTACTTC
CAWSEFLAYYEQYF
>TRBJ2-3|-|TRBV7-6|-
TGTGCCAGCTTAAGCGGGACAGATACGCAGTATTTT
CASLSGTDTQYF
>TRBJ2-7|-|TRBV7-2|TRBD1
TGTGCCAGCAGCAGAAGACCGGACAGGGAAACCTACGAGCAGTACTTC
CASSRRPDRETYEQYF
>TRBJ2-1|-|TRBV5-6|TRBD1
TGTGCCAGCACCGGGACAGGGAAAAATGAGCAGTTCTTC
CASTGTGKNEQFF
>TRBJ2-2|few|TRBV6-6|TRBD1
TGTGCCAGCAGTCAGACAGGGGGGAACACCGGGGAGCTGTTTTTT
CASSQTGGNTGELFF
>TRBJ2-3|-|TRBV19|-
TGTGCCAGCCACCCCAGGGCGAGCACAGATACGCAGTATTTT
CASHPRASTDTQYF
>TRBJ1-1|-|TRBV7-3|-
TGTGCCAGCAGCTTATTGGGGGGGAACACTGAAGCTTTCTTT
CASSLLGGNTEAFF